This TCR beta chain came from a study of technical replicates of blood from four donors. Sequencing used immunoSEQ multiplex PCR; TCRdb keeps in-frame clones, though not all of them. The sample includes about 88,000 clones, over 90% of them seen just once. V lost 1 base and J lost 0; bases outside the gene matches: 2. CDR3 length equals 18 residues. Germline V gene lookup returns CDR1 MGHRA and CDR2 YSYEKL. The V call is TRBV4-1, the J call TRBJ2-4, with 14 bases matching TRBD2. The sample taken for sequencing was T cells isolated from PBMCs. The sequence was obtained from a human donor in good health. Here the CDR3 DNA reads TGCGCCAGCAGCCAAGGACTAGCGGGAGGGGTAGCCAAAAACATTCAGTACTTC. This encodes CASSQGLAGGVAKNIQYF.